This TCR beta chain was documented in a study of shared clonotypes between healthy human individuals. Researchers divided each subset's genomic DNA evenly across several immunoSEQ plates. Libraries were prepared by immunoSEQ multiplex PCR; TCRdb keeps only in-frame clonotypes and omits some of them. The table has more than 2 million clones, about 95% seen once. Selected positively for CCR7 and CD45RO-negative, naive CD8 cells excluded terminally differentiated effector memory CD45RA+ cells. Details on this clone: No antigen is known for it.

There are 15 residues in the CDR3. The V and J ends lost 2 bases and 4 bases, in that order; junction bases with no gene match: 5. Germline V CDR1 and CDR2: SGDLS, YYNGEE. Study-wide results and limits: Naive subsets typically showed greater estimated richness than memory subsets.

The sequence was obtained from a young man in good health. The chain combines TRBV9 with TRBJ2-3; the match to TRBD2 covers 9 bases. The specimen sequenced was naive CD8+ T cells sorted from blood. DNA for the CDR3: TGTGCCAGCAGCGTTAGCGGGAGCGGGCCAGATACGCAGTATTTT. The encoded protein is CASSVSGSGPDTQYF. Full variable domain (missing parts from reference TRBV9 and TRBJ2-3): DSGVTQTPKHLITATGQRVTLRCSPRSGDLSVYWYQQSLDQGLQFLIQYYNGEERAKGNILERFSAQQFPDLHSELNLSSLELGDSALYFCASSVSGSGPDTQYFGPGTRLTVL.